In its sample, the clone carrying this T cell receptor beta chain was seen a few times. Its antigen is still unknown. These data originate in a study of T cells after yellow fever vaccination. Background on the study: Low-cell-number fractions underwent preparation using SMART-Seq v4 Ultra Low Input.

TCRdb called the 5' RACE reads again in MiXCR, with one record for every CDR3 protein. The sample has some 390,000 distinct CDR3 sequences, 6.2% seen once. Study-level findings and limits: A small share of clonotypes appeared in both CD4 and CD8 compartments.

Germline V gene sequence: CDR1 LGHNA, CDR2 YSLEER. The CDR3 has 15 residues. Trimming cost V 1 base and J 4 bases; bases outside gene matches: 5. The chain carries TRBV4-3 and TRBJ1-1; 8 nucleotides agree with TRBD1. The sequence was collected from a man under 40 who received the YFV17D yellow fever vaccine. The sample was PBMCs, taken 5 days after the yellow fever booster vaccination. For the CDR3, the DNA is TGCGCCAGCAGCCAAGGCTACAGGGGGATCACTGAAGCTTTCTTT. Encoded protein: CASSQGYRGITEAFF.